This TCR beta chain appears in the sequencing data of a study of T cell repertoires in cytomegalovirus infection. Overall study results and limits: There were carriers of CMV plus the relevant HLA, and cumulative public TCR beta family frequency identified them. HLA-C-restricted CMV clonotypes gave the most frequent clonotype in two of eight donors.

TCRdb ran MiXCR on the reads and lists one entry per CDR3 protein. The sample shows about 830,000 distinct CDR3 sequences, about 31% of them seen only once. The V end lost 3 bases, the J end lost 5 bases, and 13 bases lay between the germline ends. Germline assignment: CDR1 LNHDA and CDR2 SQIVND (reference sequence). This CDR3 has 15 amino acids. About this clonotype: Its specificity is unknown.

The V gene is TRBV19, the J gene TRBJ1-4, with D unresolved. The receptor's source is a human donor in good health (CMV status not recorded). Some clones in this sample may be carry-over from other donors' samples. The sample in question was cultured CD8+ T cells from PBMCs, obtained from culture after CMV antigen stimulation. The DNA of the CDR3 is TGTGCCAGTAGTATGCTATCGACTCAAAATGAAAAACTGTTTTTT. Translated, it gives CASSMLSTQNEKLFF. Full variable domain (outside the CDR3, taken from reference TRBV19 and TRBJ1-4): DGGITQSPKYLFRKEGQNVTLSCEQNLNHDAMYWYRQDPGQGLRLIYYSQIVNDFQKGDIAEGYSVSREKKESFPLTVTSAQKNPTAFYLCASSMLSTQNEKLFFGSGTQLSVL.